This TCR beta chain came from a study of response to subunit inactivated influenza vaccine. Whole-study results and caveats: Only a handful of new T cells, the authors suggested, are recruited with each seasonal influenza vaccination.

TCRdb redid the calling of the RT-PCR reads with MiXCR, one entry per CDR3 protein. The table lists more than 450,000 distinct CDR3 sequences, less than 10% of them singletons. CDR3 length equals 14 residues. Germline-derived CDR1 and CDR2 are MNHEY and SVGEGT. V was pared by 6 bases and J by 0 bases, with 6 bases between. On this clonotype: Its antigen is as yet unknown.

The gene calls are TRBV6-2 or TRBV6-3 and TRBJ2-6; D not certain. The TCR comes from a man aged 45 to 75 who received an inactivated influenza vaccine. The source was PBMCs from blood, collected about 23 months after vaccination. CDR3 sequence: CASSHDSGANVLTF. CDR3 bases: TGTGCCAGCAGCCACGACTCTGGGGCCAACGTCCTGACTTTC.